Listed below are T cell receptor beta chains from one sample, sequenced in a study of T-cell reconstitution after alpha-beta-depleted transplantation in children. MiXCR, run by TCRdb on the PCR reads, gives a single entry per CDR3 protein. Among a few hundred thousand distinct CDR3 sequences listed, 27% were seen once. The sequenced sample was PBMCs, obtained before TCRalphabeta/CD19-depleted stem cell transplant. These receptors all stem from a boy under two years old with Wiskott-Aldrich syndrome, due to receive a stem cell transplant. The CDR3 runs from the conserved cysteine through the conserved F or W. The order of the fields is D gene, V gene, clone size, J gene, CDR3 protein, CDR3 DNA. The D gene is left open where the match is weak. Size is omitted from some rows. Given values are once, few, many or a class for expanded clones.

d_call: .; v_call: TRBV6-5; clone_size: few; j_call: TRBJ2-2; cdr3_aa: CASSFPSGGTGELFF; cdr3_nt: TGTGCCAGCAGTTTCCCTTCCGGGGGCACCGGGGAGCTGTTTTTT
d_call: TRBD2; v_call: TRBV20-1; clone_size: few; j_call: TRBJ2-1; cdr3_aa: CSAVAGTGEQFF; cdr3_nt: TGCAGTGCTGTAGCGGGAACGGGTGAGCAGTTCTTC
d_call: .; v_call: TRBV6-2/TRBV6-3; clone_size: few; j_call: TRBJ2-1; cdr3_aa: CASRRPVYNEQFF; cdr3_nt: TGTGCCAGCAGGCGGCCTGTCTACAATGAGCAGTTCTTC
d_call: .; v_call: TRBV30; clone_size: .; j_call: TRBJ2-2; cdr3_aa: CAWRRRRENTGELFF; cdr3_nt: TGTGCCTGGAGACGGCGCAGGGAGAACACCGGGGAGCTGTTTTTT
d_call: .; v_call: TRBV7-6; clone_size: .; j_call: TRBJ2-5; cdr3_aa: CASSLLARQETQYF; cdr3_nt: TGTGCCAGCAGCTTGTTGGCGAGACAAGAGACCCAGTACTTC
d_call: TRBD2; v_call: TRBV20-1; clone_size: few; j_call: TRBJ2-5; cdr3_aa: CSARFSGTRWETQYF; cdr3_nt: TGCAGTGCTAGATTCTCCGGGACTAGATGGGAGACCCAGTACTTC
d_call: .; v_call: TRBV5-6; clone_size: few; j_call: TRBJ2-7; cdr3_aa: CASSLKFSDPYEQYF; cdr3_nt: TGTGCCAGCAGCTTGAAATTCAGCGACCCCTACGAGCAGTACTTC
d_call: .; v_call: TRBV14; clone_size: .; j_call: TRBJ2-3; cdr3_aa: CASNQASFTDTQYF; cdr3_nt: TGTGCCAGCAACCAGGCCTCCTTCACAGATACGCAGTATTTT
d_call: .; v_call: TRBV12-3/TRBV12-4; clone_size: .; j_call: TRBJ2-3; cdr3_aa: CASSFLGITDTQYF; cdr3_nt: TGTGCCAGCAGTTTTTTGGGGATCACAGATACGCAGTATTTT
d_call: .; v_call: TRBV10-2; clone_size: few; j_call: TRBJ2-3; cdr3_aa: CASSDRAGVHTDTQYF; cdr3_nt: TGCGCCAGCAGTGATCGGGCAGGGGTTCACACAGATACGCAGTATTTT
d_call: TRBD2; v_call: TRBV5-6; clone_size: .; j_call: TRBJ2-7; cdr3_aa: CASNLRESEWEQYF; cdr3_nt: TGTGCCAGCAACTTGCGGGAGTCTGAGTGGGAGCAGTACTTC
d_call: .; v_call: TRBV29-1; clone_size: .; j_call: TRBJ2-3; cdr3_aa: CSVDTQYF; cdr3_nt: TGCAGCGTGGACACGCAGTATTTT
d_call: .; v_call: TRBV29-1; clone_size: .; j_call: TRBJ2-2; cdr3_aa: CSVLQNINTGELFF; cdr3_nt: TGCAGCGTTCTTCAGAATATCAACACCGGGGAGCTGTTTTTT
d_call: .; v_call: TRBV7-6; clone_size: .; j_call: TRBJ2-1; cdr3_aa: CASSVDFFLFF; cdr3_nt: TGTGCCAGCAGCGTCGACTTTTTTCTGTTCTTC
d_call: .; v_call: TRBV5-6; clone_size: .; j_call: TRBJ2-5; cdr3_aa: CASGLSGFEETQYF; cdr3_nt: TGTGCCAGCGGCCTTTCCGGGTTCGAGGAGACCCAGTACTTC
d_call: .; v_call: TRBV29-1; clone_size: .; j_call: TRBJ2-1; cdr3_aa: CSVAISGGWEQFF; cdr3_nt: TGCAGCGTTGCCATCAGCGGAGGTTGGGAGCAGTTCTTC
d_call: TRBD2; v_call: TRBV29-1; clone_size: few; j_call: TRBJ2-7; cdr3_aa: CSVEKTSAGGTYEQYF; cdr3_nt: TGCAGCGTTGAAAAAACGTCGGCGGGAGGAACCTACGAGCAGTACTTC
d_call: .; v_call: TRBV19; clone_size: .; j_call: TRBJ2-4; cdr3_aa: CASSKGQSPGDIQYF; cdr3_nt: TGTGCCAGTAGTAAAGGACAGAGCCCCGGGGACATTCAGTACTTC
d_call: .; v_call: TRBV12-3/TRBV12-4; clone_size: few; j_call: TRBJ2-1; cdr3_aa: CASTRDFSYNEQFF; cdr3_nt: TGTGCCAGCACCCGGGACTTTTCATACAATGAGCAGTTCTTC
d_call: .; v_call: TRBV20-1; clone_size: .; j_call: TRBJ1-2; cdr3_aa: CSAREVDRRGYTF; cdr3_nt: TGCAGTGCTAGAGAGGTCGATAGACGAGGCTACACCTTC
d_call: TRBD1; v_call: TRBV27; clone_size: few; j_call: TRBJ1-5; cdr3_aa: CASSTTGDRPQHF; cdr3_nt: TGTGCCAGCAGTACTACAGGGGACCGGCCCCAGCATTTT
d_call: TRBD1; v_call: TRBV5-1; clone_size: many; j_call: TRBJ2-7; cdr3_aa: CASNRDRDYEQYF; cdr3_nt: TGCGCCAGCAATCGGGACAGGGATTACGAGCAGTACTTC
d_call: .; v_call: TRBV12-3/TRBV12-4; clone_size: .; j_call: TRBJ1-1; cdr3_aa: CASTSGLGNTEAFF; cdr3_nt: TGTGCCAGCACCTCAGGGTTAGGGAACACTGAAGCTTTCTTT
d_call: .; v_call: TRBV7-3; clone_size: .; j_call: TRBJ2-1; cdr3_aa: CASSPPGPKSVNEQFF; cdr3_nt: TGTGCCAGCAGCCCCCCCGGGCCCAAGTCCGTCAATGAGCAGTTCTTC
d_call: TRBD2; v_call: TRBV19; clone_size: .; j_call: TRBJ2-1; cdr3_aa: CASSAGTSGRDEQFF; cdr3_nt: TGTGCCAGTAGTGCCGGGACTAGCGGGAGGGATGAGCAGTTCTTC
d_call: .; v_call: TRBV12-3/TRBV12-4; clone_size: many; j_call: TRBJ1-5; cdr3_aa: CASSLGRWKGNQPQHF; cdr3_nt: TGTGCCAGCAGTTTAGGCAGGTGGAAAGGCAATCAGCCCCAGCATTTT
d_call: TRBD1; v_call: TRBV6-1; clone_size: .; j_call: TRBJ2-5; cdr3_aa: CASSEASMRTGLKVETQYF; cdr3_nt: TGTGCCAGCAGTGAAGCGAGTATGAGGACAGGTCTCAAGGTGGAGACCCAGTACTTC
d_call: TRBD1; v_call: TRBV5-1; clone_size: .; j_call: TRBJ2-7; cdr3_aa: CASSLSQGVYEQYF; cdr3_nt: TGCGCCAGCAGCTTGTCGCAGGGGGTCTACGAGCAGTACTTC